The 25 T cell receptor beta chains presented below share a single source sample, sequenced in a study of response to subunit inactivated influenza vaccine. MiXCR, run by TCRdb on the RT-PCR reads, gives a single entry per CDR3 protein. This table holds 250,000 to 350,000 distinct CDR3 sequences, approximately 23% found once. The specimen was PBMCs from blood, collected 21 months after vaccination. These receptors were taken from a man between 50 and 75 years old who received an inactivated influenza vaccine.

This clonotype has only a few counts. This rearrangement joins TRBV5-1 to TRBJ1-1, with a weak D call TRBD1 (6 bases). There are 14 residues in the CDR3. Germline V gives CDR1 SGHRS, CDR2 YFSETQ. Trimming pared 4 bases from V and 11 bases from J, leaving 21 bases between. DNA for the CDR3: TGCGCCAGCAGCATGGAGACCGGGGGCGTGAGGGCTTTCTTT. Translation: CASSMETGGVRAFF.

The chain is built from TRBV9 and TRBJ2-1; 7 positions agree with TRBD1. CDR3 length: 14 amino acids. The V gene's germline CDR1 is SGDLS and CDR2 YYNGEE. The V segment lost 4 bases and the J segment 9 bases; nucleotides outside the gene matches: 10. The CDR3 nucleotides are TGTGCCAGCAGCTCTCAAGGGGGCCCGGGTGAGCAGTTCTTC. Its translation: CASSSQGGPGEQFF. The variable domain in full, completed from reference TRBV9 and TRBJ2-1, reads DSGVTQTPKHLITATGQRVTLRCSPRSGDLSVYWYQQSLDQGLQFLIQYYNGEERAKGNILERFSAQQFPDLHSELNLSSLELGDSALYFCASSSQGGPGEQFFGPGTRLTVL.

The rearrangement links TRBV18 to TRBJ2-5; no clear D. The CDR3 spans 14 residues. CDR1 is KGHSH and CDR2 is LQKENI in the germline V gene. Deletions cut 0 bases from V and 3 bases from J, with 8 bases between. The CDR3 coding sequence is TGTGCCAGCTCACCACCCCCTTATAAAGAGACCCAGTACTTC. Its translation is CASSPPPYKETQYF.

This clonotype showed up just a few times. The chain employs TRBV15 and TRBJ1-2, with D possibly being TRBD1 (5 bases). Germline assignment: CDR1 LNHNV and CDR2 YYDKDF (reference sequence). V was shortened by 0 bases and J by 4 bases, with 12 bases between the two germline ends. This CDR3 region has 15 residues. In DNA, the CDR3 is TGTGCCACCAGCAGAGATCAAACGGGGGGCTATGGCTACACCTTC. Translating gives CATSRDQTGGYGYTF.

This clonotype was picked up a small number of times. V and J are TRBV7-2 and TRBJ1-4; D perhaps matches TRBD1 (6 bases). The V end lost 5 bases, the J end lost 4 bases, and 11 bases lay between the germline ends. CDR1 is SGHTA and CDR2 is FQGNSA in the germline V gene. The CDR3 is 14 amino acids. Written as DNA, the CDR3 is TGTGCCAGCAGCCCACAGGGCAGTAATGAAAAACTGTTTTTT. Its translation: CASSPQGSNEKLFF.

This clonotype was picked up a small number of times. The rearrangement joins TRBV25-1 to TRBJ2-7; D may be TRBD1 or TRBD2 (6 bases each). The germline gives CDR1 MGHDK, CDR2 SYGVNS. This CDR3 region has 14 residues. V was clipped by 3 bases and J by 1 base, with 10 bases between them. CDR3 DNA sequence: TGTGCCAGCAGTGACCAGGGGAGGTCCTACGAGCAGTACTTC. It codes for CASSDQGRSYEQYF.

This clonotype occurred a few times. J is TRBJ2-4 and V is TRBV5-1, with no clear D. The CDR3 sequence is 15 residues long. The V gene lost 4 bases and the J gene lost 6 bases, with 17 bases spanning the gap. CDR1 and CDR2 from the germline V gene are SGHRS and YFSETQ. Written as DNA, the CDR3 is TGCGCCAGCAGCGAAGGTGTAGCCGGGTCAAACATTCAGTACTTC. It is translated as CASSEGVAGSNIQYF.

The rearrangement joins TRBV20-1 to TRBJ2-3, with 8 bases that match TRBD2. The CDR3 is made up of 15 amino acids. Germline CDR1 reads DFQATT; CDR2 reads SNEGSKA (reference sequence). After removal of 6 bases from V and 5 bases from J, the junction contained 13 bases not matched to a gene. The CDR3 sequence is CSASSRESGRDTQYF. CDR3 bases: TGCAGTGCCTCCTCAAGAGAGAGCGGGAGAGATACGCAGTATTTT.

CDR3 loop: CASSFPRTGVLQETQYF. The DNA for the CDR3 is TGTGCCAGCAGTTTCCCACGGACAGGAGTTCTTCAAGAGACCCAGTACTTC. V and J are TRBV28 and TRBJ2-5, with 7 bases identical to TRBD1. Trimming cost V 3 bases and J 2 bases; bases outside gene matches: 12. Germline-derived CDR1 and CDR2 are MDHEN and SYDVKM. There are 17 residues in the CDR3.

This chain joins TRBV12-3 or TRBV12-4 and TRBJ2-7; 7 bases align to TRBD2. The J segment lost 1 base and the V segment lost 3 bases, leaving 6 bases of the junction unmatched. This CDR3 contains 15 residues. This CDR3 reads CASSFAGTTSYEQYF. The CDR3 DNA sequence: TGTGCCAGCAGTTTTGCTGGGACTACATCCTACGAGCAGTACTTC.

The rearrangement joins TRBV5-1 to TRBJ2-2; TRBD1 aligns across 7 bases. Germline V lookup: CDR1 SGHRS, CDR2 YFSETQ. The CDR3 totals 15 residues. The ends lost 4 bases at V and 1 base at J; junction bases unmatched: 4. CDR3 bases: TGCGCCAGCAGCGGGGGACAGCTGAACACCGGGGAGCTGTTTTTT. Translated, it gives CASSGGQLNTGELFF.

The chain employs TRBV28 and TRBJ2-4, with D possibly TRBD1 on 6 matching bases. Germline values: CDR1 MDHEN, CDR2 SYDVKM. V shed 5 bases and J shed 11 bases, with 13 bases lying between them. The CDR3 is made up of 12 amino acids. CDR3 DNA: TGTGCCAGCAGTCTAGGGAACAGGGTTCAGTACTTC. It is translated as CASSLGNRVQYF.

The chain joins TRBV4-3 to TRBJ2-7; TRBD2 is a possible D gene (5 bases). Per the germline V gene, CDR1 is LGHNA and CDR2 is YSLEER. The V end lost 1 base, the J end lost 1 base, and 11 bases lay between the germline ends. The CDR3 runs 15 residues. The CDR3 loop is CASSQARTLSYEQYF. In nucleotides, the CDR3 is TGCGCCAGCAGCCAAGCCCGGACTTTATCCTACGAGCAGTACTTC.

The table lists this clonotype with a few counts. This chain uses TRBV7-2 with TRBJ1-6; possibly TRBD1 for D (5 bases). V lost 8 bases and J 7 bases, leaving 15 bases between the germline ends. Germline V CDR1 and CDR2: SGHTA, FQGNSA. This CDR3 comprises 14 residues. CDR3 loop: CASVYGARNSPLHF. CDR3 nucleotide sequence: TGTGCCAGCGTCTATGGGGCAAGGAATTCACCCCTCCACTTT.

DNA for the CDR3: TGCAGCGTTGGGGACAGAAAAATCTCCTACAATGAGCAGTTCTTC. This codes for CSVGDRKISYNEQFF. The chain couples TRBV29-1 to TRBJ2-1; 7 bases are shared with TRBD1. This CDR3 is built from 15 residues. The ends lost 4 bases at V and 0 bases at J; junction bases unmatched: 6. Germline CDR1 reads SQVTM; CDR2 reads ANQGSEA.

The rearrangement joins TRBV5-6 to TRBJ2-7, with D perhaps TRBD1 (6 bases). The V end was cut by 1 base, the J end by 5 bases, with 16 bases between. There are 15 residues in the CDR3. Per the germline V gene, CDR1 is SGHDT and CDR2 is YYEEEE. The CDR3 DNA sequence: TGTGCCAGCAGCTTGTTCGGCAGGGGAGTCAACGAGCAGTACTTC. It specifies CASSLFGRGVNEQYF.

This clonotype was detected only a few times. The chain combines TRBV4-2 with TRBJ1-2; no definite D call. Trimming removed 0 bases from V and 4 bases from J, with 12 bases in between. The CDR3 has 15 amino acids. Germline V gene sequence: CDR1 LGHNA, CDR2 YNFKEQ. The CDR3 sequence: CASSQEMAGGYGYTF. DNA of the CDR3: TGTGCCAGCAGCCAAGAAATGGCAGGAGGCTATGGCTACACCTTC.

This clonotype was picked up a small number of times. V and J are TRBV5-4 and TRBJ2-3; possibly TRBD2 for D (5 bases). CDR1 SGHNT and CDR2 YYREEE come from the germline V gene (reference sequence). The V gene lost 0 bases and the J gene lost 3 bases, with 8 bases spanning the gap. This CDR3 has 14 amino acids. CDR3 in amino acids: CASSLGTPTDTQYF. The DNA of the CDR3 is TGTGCCAGCAGCTTGGGGACTCCAACAGATACGCAGTATTTT.

Points on this clonotype: At one boundary the junction diverges from the germline segment, which might be a read error. The rearrangement links TRBV7-2 to TRBJ2-2; D is possibly TRBD2 (5 bases). Germline assignment: CDR1 SGHTA and CDR2 FQGNSA. The length of the CDR3 is 15 residues. The CDR3 sequence: CASSLAQGVPGELFF. The CDR3 DNA is TGTGCTAGCAGCTTAGCGCAAGGAGTGCCCGGGGAGCTGTTTTTT.

V and J are TRBV29-1 and TRBJ2-3; D ambiguous. Looked up from germline, CDR1 is SQVTM and CDR2 is ANQGSEA. The CDR3 is 16 amino acids. V was clipped by 4 bases and J by 0 bases, with 17 bases between them. The CDR3 nucleotides are TGCAGCGTTGTTTTTAGTTTGGACCAAAGCACAGATACGCAGTATTTT. Protein product: CSVVFSLDQSTDTQYF.

This chain links TRBV7-8 with TRBJ1-2; 8 bases are a match to TRBD1. V shed 5 bases, J shed 4 bases, and the junction held 9 bases outside the gene matches. The CDR3 is 15 amino acids. Germline V gives CDR1 SGHVS, CDR2 FQNEAQ. CDR3 sequence reads: CASSTRDRRFYGYTF. For the CDR3, the DNA is TGTGCCAGCAGCACCCGGGACAGGCGCTTCTATGGCTACACCTTC.

This rearrangement joins TRBV20-1 to TRBJ2-5, with D perhaps matching TRBD2 (5 bases). Germline V gene sequence: CDR1 DFQATT, CDR2 SNEGSKA (reference sequence). The CDR3 extends over 13 amino acids. V was shortened by 4 bases and J by 7 bases, with 16 bases between the two germline ends. The DNA of the CDR3 is TGCAGTGCTATAGAGACTACCTCAGGGACCCAGTACTTC. The encoded protein is CSAIETTSGTQYF.

The sample holds one count of this clonotype. A much larger clone lies one base from this, so it may be a read error. V is TRBV10-3 and J is TRBJ1-1; D is undetermined. CDR1 is ENHRY and CDR2 is SYGVKD in the germline V gene. The CDR3 is 13 residues long. The CDR3 here is CTISDISKPEAFF. DNA for the CDR3: TGTACCATCAGTGATATCTCTAAGCCTGAAGCTTTCTTT.

The J gene is TRBJ2-3, the V gene TRBV20-1; D uncertain. Trimming took 5 bases from V and 3 from J, leaving 15 bases between them. In germline, CDR1 is DFQATT, CDR2 SNEGSKA (reference sequence). The CDR3 sequence is 14 residues long. The CDR3 sequence: CSAPDRKGTDTQYF. Here the CDR3 DNA reads TGCAGTGCTCCCGACCGAAAAGGGACAGATACGCAGTATTTT.

Only a few counts were recorded for this clonotype. This chain connects TRBV6-1 to TRBJ2-4, with D possibly matching TRBD1 (6 bases). Germline CDR1 reads MNHNS; CDR2 reads SASEGT. Trimming stripped 5 bases from V and 1 base from J, with 9 bases between. This CDR3 comprises 14 residues. This chain's CDR3 is CASSTQGAKNIQYF. CDR3 coding DNA: TGTGCCAGCAGTACCCAGGGGGCCAAAAACATTCAGTACTTC.